This TCR beta chain originates from a study of T-cell reconstitution after alpha-beta-depleted transplantation in children. Study findings and constraints: Reports say that about two months after transplant, the alpha-beta T cells came out of several hundred graft clones that had expanded. Elevated TCRbeta diversity at day 60 was traced, in some patients, to surviving recipient T cells and thymic progenitors. Newly produced T cells mostly provided counts and TCRbeta diversity after one year, as hyperexpanded clones declined.

A word on this clonotype: Its cognate antigen is unknown.

The library targeted TCRbeta and was prepared with unique molecular identifiers. Each CDR3 protein gets one entry after TCRdb re-called the PCR reads with MiXCR. The sample carries approximately 500,000 distinct CDR3 sequences, 27% recorded once. The V gene lost 6 bases and the J gene lost 5 bases, with 17 bases spanning the gap. This CDR3 is 14 amino acids long. Germline loops: CDR1 DFQATT, CDR2 SNEGSKA (reference sequence). The source was PBMCs, collected before TCRalphabeta/CD19-depleted stem cell transplant. This TCR was sampled from a boy in the first two years of life with Wiskott-Aldrich syndrome, due to receive a stem cell transplant. This sequence joins TRBV20-1 and TRBJ1-5; D gene uncertain. CDR3 loop: CSARSGRDYQPQHF. The CDR3 coding sequence is TGCAGTGCCAGGTCGGGTAGGGATTATCAGCCCCAGCATTTT.